These 20 T cell receptor beta chains came from one sample sequenced in a study of response to subunit inactivated influenza vaccine. TCRdb reanalysed the RT-PCR reads using MiXCR and keeps one entry per CDR3 protein. The sample consists of about 800,000 distinct CDR3 sequences, 20% to 25% of them appearing once. Here the sequenced sample was PBMCs from blood, taken more than 4 days after vaccination. These receptor sequences come from a man in his forties or fifties who received an inactivated influenza vaccine.

The V and J genes are TRBV6-2 or TRBV6-3 and TRBJ1-1; no clear D. CDR3 length equals 12 residues. V lost 7 bases to trimming and J lost 4 bases, with 10 bases between them. Germline values: CDR1 MNHEY, CDR2 SVGEGT. The chain's CDR3 is CASTHPGTEAFF. The CDR3 DNA follows: TGTGCCAGCACCCACCCGGGCACTGAAGCTTTCTTT.

J is TRBJ1-4 and V is TRBV11-2; D is perhaps TRBD1 (5 bases). CDR3 length equals 15 residues. The V gene's germline CDR1 is SGHAT and CDR2 FQNNGV. V was clipped by 4 bases and J by 2 bases, with 11 bases between them. The CDR3 loop reads CASSYQGITNEKLFF. CDR3 in DNA: TGTGCCAGCAGCTACCAGGGTATTACTAATGAAAAACTGTTTTTT. The full variable domain, rest sourced from reference TRBV11-2 and TRBJ1-4, is EAGVAQSPRYKIIEKRQSVAFWCNPISGHATLYWYQQILGQGPKLLIQFQNNGVVDDSQLPKDRFSAERLKGVDSTLKIQPAKLEDSAVYLCASSYQGITNEKLFFGSGTQLSVL.

This sequence joins TRBV4-1 and TRBJ2-3, with D perhaps matching TRBD2 (6 bases). V dropped 5 bases and J dropped 2 bases, with 14 bases sitting between them. Germline CDR1 MGHRA, CDR2 YSYEKL. The CDR3 is made up of 15 amino acids. The CDR3 loop reads CASSSAGEYTDTQYF. The CDR3 nucleotides read TGCGCCAGCAGCTCAGCGGGCGAATACACAGATACGCAGTATTTT.

The chain links TRBV12-3 or TRBV12-4 to TRBJ2-3; D possibly corresponds to TRBD2 (6 bases). CDR3 length equals 13 residues. Deletions cut 8 bases from V and 3 bases from J, with 12 bases between. The CDR3 DNA is TGTGCCAGCTCGGGAGTAAGGACAGATACGCAGTATTTT. Residues: CASSGVRTDTQYF.

The V call is TRBV12-3 or TRBV12-4, the J call TRBJ2-7, with D possibly being TRBD2 (5 bases). The CDR3 is 11 amino acids. V lost 8 bases, J lost 5 bases, and 10 bases lay in between. The CDR3 is CASRLRDEQYF. As DNA, the CDR3 is TGTGCCAGCCGACTGCGGGACGAGCAGTACTTC.

This clonotype turned up a few times. The CDR3, as DNA: TGCAGTGCTAGAGAGGGGGCGGCTAACTATGGCTACACCTTC. Translation: CSAREGAANYGYTF. This chain links TRBV20-1 with TRBJ1-2, with a tentative D call TRBD1 (6 bases). V was shortened by 0 bases and J by 0 bases, with 8 bases between the two germline ends. CDR1 and CDR2 (germline): DFQATT, SNEGSKA (reference sequence). The CDR3 spans 14 residues.

The chain uses TRBV21-1 and TRBJ2-2; the table assigns TRBD1, which was not confirmed against the DNA. TRBV21-1 has pseudogene status. The CDR3 is made up of 15 amino acids. In DNA, the CDR3 is TGTGCCAGCAGGGACATGGGGCCTAGGATCGGGGAGCTGTTTTTT. It is translated as CASRDMGPRIGELFF.

This sequence joins TRBV3-1 and TRBJ2-1; 7 bases fit TRBD2. Trimming at V came to 1 base and at J to 3 bases, leaving 3 bases not matched to a gene. CDR3 length: 15 residues. The germline gives CDR1 LGHDT, CDR2 YNNKEL (reference sequence). CDR3 bases: TGTGCCAGCAGCCAAGGTTCGGGGGGCTACAATGAGCAGTTCTTC. Protein sequence: CASSQGSGGYNEQFF.

This clonotype has just a few counts. The CDR3 DNA follows: TGTGCCAGCAGCTCTCGGACCGTTGGAAACACCATATATTTT. Its translation is CASSSRTVGNTIYF. The V call is TRBV5-6, the J call TRBJ1-3; no reliable D call. Trimming cost V 3 bases and J 3 bases, with 10 bases left between them. This CDR3 comprises 14 residues. CDR1 SGHDT and CDR2 YYEEEE come from the germline V gene.

This clonotype appeared a few times. This rearrangement joins TRBV12-3 or TRBV12-4 to TRBJ2-7; 10 nucleotides agree with TRBD2. The ends lost 7 bases at V and 5 bases at J; junction bases unmatched: 8. The length of the CDR3 is 14 residues. This CDR3 reads CASTPSGGPNEQYF. The CDR3 nucleotides are TGTGCCAGCACCCCTAGCGGGGGCCCTAACGAGCAGTACTTC.

This clonotype was counted only a few times. CDR3 residues: CASSSGLVGNTIYF. CDR3 nucleotide sequence: TGTGCCAGCAGTTCCGGACTGGTGGGAAACACCATATATTTT. This chain connects TRBV28 to TRBJ1-3; unclear D gene. Germline-derived CDR1 and CDR2 are MDHEN and SYDVKM. V lost 4 bases to trimming and J lost 4 bases, with 11 bases between them. CDR3 length: 14 residues. Combining the CDR3 with reference TRBV28 and TRBJ1-3 gives the whole variable domain DVKVTQSSRYLVKRTGEKVFLECVQDMDHENMFWYRQDPGLGLRLIYFSYDVKMKEKGDIPEGYSVSREKKERFSLILESASTNQTSMYLCASSSGLVGNTIYFGEGSWLTVV.

CDR3 bases: TGTGCCAGCAGTTTGAAGGGCCCCGCGAACACTGAAGCTTTCTTT. Amino acids: CASSLKGPANTEAFF. V is TRBV12-3 or TRBV12-4 and J is TRBJ1-1; D is uncertain. V was pared by 3 bases and J by 1 base, with 12 bases between. The CDR3 totals 15 residues.

This clonotype was detected ten times or more. V usage is TRBV7-2 and J usage is TRBJ2-5; D is unclear. The germline CDR1 and CDR2 sequences are SGHTA and FQGNSA. The CDR3 extends over 13 amino acids. Trimming pared 1 base from V and 4 bases from J, leaving 7 bases between. In nucleotides, the CDR3 is TGTGCCAGCAGCTTAGTGGGCAGAGAGACCCAGTACTTC. Its protein product is CASSLVGRETQYF.

V usage is TRBV29-1 and J usage is TRBJ1-1; 8 nucleotides match TRBD1. This CDR3 is built from 13 residues. Germline assignment: CDR1 SQVTM and CDR2 ANQGSEA. V shed 7 bases and J 1 base; nucleotides not matched to a gene: 5. The CDR3 DNA sequence: TGCAGCGGCCAGGGGGCTGGGAACACTGAAGCTTTCTTT. Translation: CSGQGAGNTEAFF.

This clonotype came up a few times. J is TRBJ1-2 and V is TRBV28, with D uncertain. Trimming removed 6 bases from V and 1 base from J, with 15 bases in between. CDR3 length: 15 amino acids. Germline V gene sequence: CDR1 MDHEN, CDR2 SYDVKM. The CDR3 DNA follows: TGTGCCAGCAGCCCCCCCTTTAGGCTTAACTATGGCTACACCTTC. Its protein product is CASSPPFRLNYGYTF.

V gene TRBV7-9 combines with J gene TRBJ1-4; D call uncertain. Germline lookup yields CDR1 SEHNR and CDR2 FQNEAQ (reference sequence). The CDR3 loop spans 14 amino acids. Trimming stripped 7 bases from V and 0 bases from J, with 9 bases between. CDR3 loop: CASTQIATNEKLFF. The CDR3 DNA reads TGTGCCAGCACCCAGATTGCAACTAATGAAAAACTGTTTTTT.

The chain employs TRBV12-3 or TRBV12-4 and TRBJ2-7; tentatively, D is TRBD1 (6 bases). Trimming cost V 6 bases and J 6 bases, with 15 bases left between them. This CDR3 contains 13 residues. The CDR3 DNA is TGTGCCAGCAGGCAGGGTCTGGGGGCCGAGCAGTACTTC. Residues: CASRQGLGAEQYF.

The chain employs TRBV12-3 or TRBV12-4 and TRBJ1-1, with a tentative D call TRBD1 (5 bases). The CDR3 has 14 amino acids. V lost 5 bases to trimming and J lost 3 bases, with 13 bases between them. The CDR3 DNA sequence: TGTGCCAGCAGTCTGAACCTAGGGGACACTGAAGCTTTCTTT. Protein sequence: CASSLNLGDTEAFF.

The rearrangement links TRBV7-9 to TRBJ2-7, with 11 nucleotides matching TRBD1. This CDR3 is 17 amino acids long. V was clipped by 5 bases and J by 2 bases; unmatched bases: 11. Germline V gene lookup returns CDR1 SEHNR and CDR2 FQNEAQ (reference sequence). Here the CDR3 DNA reads TGTGCCAGCAGCCTAGGGGACAGGGGGTTTTCCGCCTACGAGCAGTACTTC. This gives the protein CASSLGDRGFSAYEQYF. Looking up the rest from reference TRBV7-9 and TRBJ2-7 gives the full variable domain: DTGVSQNPRHKITKRGQNVTFRCDPISEHNRLYWYRQTLGQGPEFLTYFQNEAQLEKSRLLSDRFSAERPKGSFSTLEIQRTEQGDSAMYLCASSLGDRGFSAYEQYFGPGTRLTVT.

The chain uses TRBV20-1 and TRBJ2-1, with 11 bases identical to TRBD2. Germline V CDR1 and CDR2: DFQATT, SNEGSKA (reference sequence). With 6 bases clipped from V and 0 bases from J, the junction kept 7 bases outside the gene matches. The CDR3 spans 16 residues. This CDR3 reads CSATGTSGFSYNEQFF. CDR3 DNA: TGCAGTGCGACCGGGACTAGCGGATTCTCCTACAATGAGCAGTTCTTC.